The 6 T cell receptor beta chains presented below share a single source sample, sequenced in a study of blood T cell repertoires in COVID-19. Sequenced by immunoSEQ multiplex PCR; TCRdb stores in-frame clones only, minus some. Here the sample spans 150,000 to 200,000 clones, roughly four fifths being singletons. The sample taken for sequencing was peripheral blood. The source of these receptors is a woman older than 75 with COVID-19, enrolled during active disease.

Comments on this clone: At one end, the junction sequence differs from germline, possibly due to a read error. The rearrangement uses TRBV7-7 and TRBJ2-7, with 8 nucleotides matching TRBD1. CDR1 is SSHAT and CDR2 is FNYEAQ in the germline V gene (reference sequence). The CDR3 loop spans 15 amino acids. Written as DNA, the CDR3 is TGTGCTAGCAGCTTAGACGGGACAGGCGCCTACGAGCAGTACTTC. Protein sequence: CASSLDGTGAYEQYF.

In nucleotides, the CDR3 is TGTGCCAGGGGCGCGGGGGCTAGCACAGATACGCAGTATTTT. Amino acids: CARGAGASTDTQYF. The genes are TRBV7-2 and TRBJ2-3; D might be TRBD2 (7 bases). V shed 9 bases and J shed 0 bases, with 13 bases lying between them. Germline V lookup: CDR1 SGHTA, CDR2 FQGNSA. The CDR3 has 14 amino acids.

The chain employs TRBV11-2 and TRBJ1-4, with 7 positions matching TRBD1. Germline CDR1 reads SGHAT; CDR2 reads FQNNGV. The CDR3 sequence is 14 residues long. V lost 7 bases, J lost 8 bases, and 10 bases stayed unmatched. CDR3 sequence reads: CASTSTGAKEKLFF. The CDR3 DNA is TGTGCCAGCACCTCTACAGGGGCCAAGGAAAAACTGTTTTTT.

The chain uses TRBV5-4 and TRBJ2-7; the match to TRBD1 covers 9 bases. The CDR3 runs 15 residues. CDR1 is SGHNT and CDR2 is YYREEE in the germline V gene (reference sequence). The ends lost 3 bases at V and 6 bases at J; junction bases unmatched: 10. DNA for the CDR3: TGTGCCAGCAGCTCTGCAAACACAGGGGGCACCGAGCAGTACTTC. Amino acid sequence: CASSSANTGGTEQYF.

The chain has TRBV19 and TRBJ2-5, with TRBD2 matching over 8 bases. CDR3 length: 16 residues. Germline CDR1 and CDR2: LNHDA and SQIVND (reference sequence). J was trimmed by 2 bases and V by 1 base; bases with no gene match: 6. Written as DNA, the CDR3 is TGTGCCAGTAGTATAGGCGCGGGAGGCGCACAAGAGACCCAGTACTTC. Protein sequence: CASSIGAGGAQETQYF.

This chain joins TRBV3-1 (or the pseudogene TRBV3-2) and TRBJ1-1; 10 positions agree with TRBD1. The CDR3 sequence is 16 residues long. J was trimmed by 5 bases and V by 3 bases; bases with no gene match: 9. Germline CDR1 reads LGHDT; CDR2 reads YNNKEL (reference sequence). The CDR3 region has the DNA TGTGCCAGCAGCCACAGTTTGACAGGGGGCTGGACTGAAGCTTTCTTT. Protein product: CASSHSLTGGWTEAFF.